What follows are 7 T cell receptor beta chains derived from one specimen sequenced in a study of cytomegalovirus exposure and HLA in healthy donors (dated by TCRdb to 2016 to 2017). Receptors were amplified or captured by the immunoSEQ multiplex PCR assay. A mixture of 60 forward primers for TCR Vbeta segments and 13 reverse primers for TCR Jbeta segments was used in the multiplex PCR. The source is immuneACCESS, and TCRdb retained only in-frame sequences with V and J called. Part of the clones is not carried over; for the studies checked, unresolved V genes explain less than half of this, and the remainder is unexplained. This sample has 170,000 or so clones in its table, and around 77% of those were observed once. Jointly, the top ten make up 1.5% to 2% of the sample. Sequences were obtained from PBMCs. Receptor source: a woman aged 25 to 39 in good health and CMV-seronegative.

V usage is TRBV19 and J usage is TRBJ2-1; D might be TRBD1 (6 bases). This CDR3 comprises 15 residues. CDR1 is LNHDA and CDR2 is SQIVND in the germline V gene (reference sequence). Between the trimmed V and J ends, which lost 8 bases and 4 bases, there was a span of 18 bases. CDR3 amino acids: CASRSGGAPYNEQFF. In DNA, the CDR3 is TGTGCCAGTCGGAGTGGGGGCGCCCCATACAATGAGCAGTTCTTC.

V usage is TRBV7-9 and J usage is TRBJ1-1, with 10 bases that match TRBD1. This CDR3 has 16 amino acids. The junction had 6 bases not matched to a gene; V was cut back by 1 base and J by 4 bases. Germline V gene sequence: CDR1 SEHNR, CDR2 FQNEAQ (reference sequence). DNA of the CDR3: TGTGCCAGCAGCTTAGAATGGGGACAGGGGCCCACTGAAGCTTTCTTT. Residues: CASSLEWGQGPTEAFF.

This clone was recorded only once. This sequence joins TRBV5-4 and TRBJ1-3; no definite D call. CDR3 length: 15 residues. Per the germline V gene, CDR1 is SGHNT and CDR2 is YYREEE (reference sequence). V lost 1 base and J lost 0, with 8 bases in between. CDR3 coding DNA: TGTGCCAGCAGCTTGCAACAGAACTCTGGAAACACCATATATTTT. Its translation: CASSLQQNSGNTIYF. Supplemented by reference TRBV5-4 and TRBJ1-3, the full variable domain reads ETGVTQSPTHLIKTRGQQVTLRCSSQSGHNTVSWYQQALGQGPQFIFQYYREEENGRGNFPPRFSGLQFPNYSSELNVNALELDDSALYLCASSLQQNSGNTIYFGEGSWLTVV.

The rearrangement links TRBV2 to TRBJ2-7; the D gene is possibly TRBD2 (7 bases). Germline V gene lookup returns CDR1 SNHLY and CDR2 FYNNEI. The CDR3 totals 12 residues. Trimming pared 8 bases from V and 6 bases from J, leaving 14 bases between. Here the CDR3 reads CASWHREGEQYF. CDR3 sequence (DNA): TGTGCCAGCTGGCACAGGGAGGGCGAGCAGTACTTC. Combining the CDR3 with reference TRBV2 and TRBJ2-7 gives the whole variable domain EPEVTQTPSHQVTQMGQEVILRCVPISNHLYFYWYRQILGQKVEFLVSFYNNEISEKSEIFDDQFSVERPDGSNFTLKIRSTKLEDSAMYFCASWHREGEQYFGPGTRLTVT.

This clone was detected a few times. The gene calls are TRBV5-1 and TRBJ1-1, with D possibly TRBD1 on 6 matching bases. The germline V gene encodes CDR1 SGHRS and CDR2 YFSETQ. V was clipped by 0 bases and J by 7 bases, with 7 bases between them. This CDR3 has 12 residues. As DNA, the CDR3 is TGCGCCAGCAGCTTGGAACAGGGTGAAGCTTTCTTT. Encoded protein: CASSLEQGEAFF.

This clone has a handful of counts. The J gene is TRBJ2-5, the V gene TRBV10-3, with TRBD2 matching over 12 bases. The better agreement between TRBJ2-7 and the DNA end casts doubt on the J call. This CDR3 region has 15 residues. Germline V lookup: CDR1 ENHRY, CDR2 SYGVKD. The CDR3 protein is CAIRETSGGTYEQYF. CDR3 sequence (DNA): TGTGCCATCAGAGAGACTAGCGGGGGTACCTACGAGCAGTACTTC.

Remarks on this clone: Other DNA variants within this sample encode the same CDR3. The V call is TRBV19, the J call TRBJ1-1; no firm D call. This CDR3 region has 13 residues. V gave up 3 bases and J gave up 1 base, with 6 bases separating them. The germline CDR1 and CDR2 sequences are LNHDA and SQIVND (reference sequence). For the CDR3, the DNA is TGTGCCAGTAGTATGGGAGGGAACACTGAAGCTTTCTTT. It codes for CASSMGGNTEAFF.